Shown below are 13 T cell receptor beta chains from a single sample sequenced in a study of preoperative IRX-2 immunotherapy in early breast cancer. Treatment described: preoperative locoregional IRX-2 cytokine immunotherapy. Sequenced by immunoSEQ multiplex PCR; TCRdb stores in-frame clones only, minus some. Among about 24,000 clones, 70% to 90% were seen once, and the ten largest hold roughly 30%. The starting material was tumor tissue, obtained after IRX-2 immunotherapy. These receptors were taken from a human donor with breast cancer.

This clone has only a few counts. The rearrangement uses TRBV7-9 and TRBJ2-4, with D possibly being TRBD2 (7 bases). This CDR3 comprises 14 residues. Trimming shortened V by 6 bases and J by 5 bases, and 14 bases separated the two germline ends. Germline CDR1 SEHNR, CDR2 FQNEAQ (reference sequence). Written as DNA, the CDR3 is TGTGCCAGCAGACCTCAGGGGAGGGAAAACATTCAGTACTTC. This translates into CASRPQGRENIQYF.

The J gene is TRBJ2-1, the V gene TRBV5-6, with D hard to call. The CDR3 has 11 residues. Germline V gene data show CDR1 as SGHDT and CDR2 as YYEEEE. The ends were cut back, 3 bases at V and 4 bases at J, with 2 bases in the middle. The CDR3 loop reads CASSSYNEQFF. The CDR3 DNA reads TGTGCCAGCAGCTCATACAATGAGCAGTTCTTC. The full variable domain, rest sourced from reference TRBV5-6 and TRBJ2-1, is DAGVTQSPTHLIKTRGQQVTLRCSPKSGHDTVSWYQQALGQGPQFIFQYYEEEERQRGNFPDRFSGHQFPNYSSELNVNALLLGDSALYLCASSSYNEQFFGPGTRLTVL.

The chain uses TRBV5-8 and TRBJ1-5, with a possible D match to TRBD1 (5 bases). This CDR3 region has 16 residues. Trimming took 1 base from V and 6 from J, leaving 17 bases between them. CDR1 is SGHTS and CDR2 is YDEGEE in the germline V gene. The CDR3 is CASSLRVGGPGQPQHF. CDR3 DNA: TGTGCCAGCAGCTTGAGGGTCGGGGGACCCGGTCAGCCCCAGCATTTT.

The V gene is TRBV6-1, the J gene TRBJ1-1, with unresolved D. Trimming removed 1 base at V and 3 bases at J, with 24 bases between. The CDR3 is 19 residues long. Germline-derived CDR1 and CDR2 are MNHNS and SASEGT. The CDR3 is CASSEGWLSWGSGHTEAFF. The CDR3, as DNA: TGTGCCAGCAGTGAAGGGTGGTTATCTTGGGGTTCAGGTCACACTGAAGCTTTCTTT.

CDR3 nucleotide sequence: TGTGCCAGCTCACCACGCGGACAGGGGGTTGTCAACACTGAAGCTTTCTTT. Encoded protein: CASSPRGQGVVNTEAFF. The genes are TRBV18 and TRBJ1-1, with TRBD1 matching 10 bases. After removal of 1 base from V and 2 bases from J, the junction contained 7 bases not matched to a gene. Germline values: CDR1 KGHSH, CDR2 LQKENI. The CDR3 spans 17 residues.

The gene calls are TRBV21-1 and TRBJ1-1. TRBV21-1 is noted as a pseudogene. The CDR3 runs to 16 residues. CDR3 coding DNA: TGTGCCAGCAGGACTATGCTCTACACAATTCGCACTGAAGCTTTCTTT. Amino acid sequence: CASRTMLYTIRTEAFF.

V usage is TRBV7-2 and J usage is TRBJ2-1; TRBD2 is a possible D gene (6 bases). V was cut by 1 base and J by 13 bases, with 14 bases left in between. Germline assignment: CDR1 SGHTA and CDR2 FQGNSA. The CDR3 has 13 amino acids. In DNA, the CDR3 is TGTGCCAGCAGCTTAGGGCGGGGCGCTTCACAGTTCTTC. It yields the protein CASSLGRGASQFF.

The V and J genes are TRBV5-5 and TRBJ1-4; 10 nucleotides match TRBD1. Per germline, CDR1 SGHKS and CDR2 YYEKEE (reference sequence). The V gene end was trimmed by 3 bases and the J gene end by 7 bases; junction bases not matched to a gene: 3. CDR3 size: 14 residues. In nucleotides, the CDR3 is TGTGCCAGCAGCTCGGACAGGGGGGGTGAAAAACTGTTTTTT. Amino acids: CASSSDRGGEKLFF.

The chain links TRBV10-2 to TRBJ1-1; 7 bases agree with TRBD1. The CDR3 contains 13 residues. V dropped 6 bases and J dropped 1; count of bases not matched to a gene: 2. Germline assignment: CDR1 WSHSY and CDR2 SAAADI. The CDR3 sequence is CASSDRENTEAFF. CDR3 DNA: TGCGCCAGCAGCGACAGGGAGAACACTGAAGCTTTCTTT.

The chain combines TRBV5-1 with TRBJ1-1; a weak D match, TRBD1 (5 bases). Trimming removed 3 bases from V and 6 bases from J, with 12 bases in between. CDR1 SGHRS and CDR2 YFSETQ come from the germline V gene. There are 13 residues in the CDR3. The CDR3 loop reads CASSSGVESEAFF. In DNA form, the CDR3 reads TGCGCCAGCAGCTCGGGGGTGGAGTCTGAAGCTTTCTTT.

The chain is built from TRBV6-6 and TRBJ1-4; 9 bases align to TRBD1. The J segment lost 10 bases and the V segment lost 4 bases, leaving 7 bases of the junction unmatched. Germline V gene lookup returns CDR1 MNHNY and CDR2 SVGAGI (reference sequence). This CDR3 contains 14 residues. This chain's CDR3 is CASSLGQGGVKLFF. The CDR3 coding sequence is TGTGCCAGCAGTTTGGGACAGGGAGGGGTAAAACTGTTTTTT.

The chain couples TRBV6-5 to TRBJ1-5, with TRBD1 as a possible D gene (6 bases). V gave up 0 bases and J gave up 3 bases, with 9 bases separating them. Germline-derived CDR1 and CDR2 are MNHEY and SVGAGI. The CDR3 extends over 15 amino acids. The CDR3 DNA is TGTGCCAGCAGTTACTCGGACAGCCCCAATCAGCCCCAGCATTTT. It translates to CASSYSDSPNQPQHF.

This chain uses TRBV6-1 with TRBJ2-1, with D unclear. The CDR3 is made up of 12 amino acids. With 5 bases removed from V and 7 bases from J, the gap between germline ends came to 9 bases. The germline gives CDR1 MNHNS, CDR2 SASEGT. The CDR3 reads CASSFGVNEQFF. The CDR3 DNA sequence: TGTGCCAGCAGTTTTGGAGTTAATGAGCAGTTCTTC.